This entry is about one T cell receptor (beta chain). This sample is part of a study of siplizumab effects on memory and regulatory T cells. The trim removed 0 bases at V and 0 bases at J, leaving 2 bases unmatched. The CDR3 extends over 16 amino acids. Germline CDR1 is SGHRS and CDR2 is YFSETQ. Clones were read by immunoSEQ multiplex PCR, and TCRdb kept only the in-frame ones, dropping some. The sample has some 100,000 clones; around 93% are singletons. The TCR comes from a human donor in good health. Sequences were obtained from non-Treg CD4+ T cells sorted from blood. The V call is TRBV5-1, the J call TRBJ2-2; TRBD2 matches at 7 bases. CDR3 amino acids: CASSLAAGANTGELFF. CDR3 coding DNA: TGCGCCAGCAGCTTGGCGGCGGGAGCGAACACCGGGGAGCTGTTTTTT.